This entry describes one TCR beta chain. This sample was included in a study of blood T cell repertoires in COVID-19. Study at large: COVID-19 samples, acute and convalescent, were from the United States, Italy and Spain. The cDNA or gDNA used as material had been derived from T cells, B-cell-depleted T cells, or PBMCs.

Across about two dozen US areas, participants ranged in age from roughly 18 to 95 years. Which cohort a participant joined came from the clinical history participants gave. Sequencing used immunoSEQ multiplex PCR; TCRdb keeps in-frame clones, though not all of them. The data show almost 350,000 clones, 85% to 90% seen once. The CDR3 is 15 residues long. With V trimmed by 4 bases and J by 2 bases, 3 bases remained unmatched. Per the germline V gene, CDR1 is LGHDT and CDR2 is YNNKEL (reference sequence). The chain is built from TRBV3-1 (or the pseudogene TRBV3-2) and TRBJ1-5, with 9 bases that match TRBD1. The sequence derives from a woman aged 25 to 39 who had been exposed to COVID-19. The sample was PBMCs or T cells enriched from blood (not recorded which). The CDR3: CASSLGDRGNQPQHF. DNA for the CDR3: TGTGCCAGCAGCCTTGGGGACAGGGGCAATCAGCCCCAGCATTTT.